Below are 10 T cell receptor beta chains sequenced from a single sample in a study of CD8 T cells in ankylosing spondylitis. Whole-study findings and limits: A TCR beta motif of under 10 highly homologous variants seemed to mark ankylosing spondylitis blood.

TCRdb called the 5' RACE reads again in MiXCR, with one record for every CDR3 protein. The sample carries some 800,000 distinct CDR3 sequences, approximately 10% recorded once. No antigen is known for these receptors. What was sequenced was blood, either unsorted or a sorted T cell fraction (not recorded which). Receptors originate from a male donor with ankylosing spondylitis.

The CDR3 bases are TGTGCCAGCTCACTTCACCCCCCTTTGAACACTGAAGCTTTCTTT. This sequence encodes CASSLHPPLNTEAFF. The chain links TRBV18 to TRBJ1-1; D gene uncertain. This CDR3 has 15 amino acids. Germline assignment: CDR1 KGHSH and CDR2 LQKENI. V was cut by 4 bases and J by 0 bases, with 12 bases left in between.

In this sample, this clonotype turned up a few times. The chain has TRBV3-1 and TRBJ1-1, with D uncertain. Trimming left V 1 base short and J 5 bases short, with 8 bases between. The CDR3 is 13 residues long. CDR1 is LGHDT and CDR2 is YNNKEL in the germline V gene (reference sequence). The CDR3 spells CASSQGSWTEAFF. The CDR3 DNA reads as TGTGCCAGCAGCCAAGGGAGTTGGACTGAAGCTTTCTTT.

V and J are TRBV29-1 and TRBJ2-2; D remains unclear. CDR1 and CDR2 from the germline V gene are SQVTM and ANQGSEA. Trimming took off 3 bases at V and 1 base at J, with 6 bases between the two ends. The CDR3 length is 13 residues. The CDR3, as DNA: TGCAGCGTTGACCCCCGGAACACCGGGGAGCTGTTTTTT. Translation gives CSVDPRNTGELFF.

This chain joins TRBV20-1 and TRBJ2-3; D possibly matches TRBD1 or TRBD2 (5 bases each). V was clipped by 5 bases and J by 2 bases, with 17 bases between them. CDR1 and CDR2 from the germline V gene are DFQATT and SNEGSKA (reference sequence). The CDR3 covers 15 residues. The chain's CDR3 is CSAPNPGTATDTQYF. The CDR3 nucleotides read TGCAGTGCTCCTAACCCCGGGACGGCCACAGATACGCAGTATTTT.

This clonotype occurred many times. The rearrangement links TRBV20-1 to TRBJ2-2, with D perhaps given as TRBD1 or TRBD2 (5 bases each). CDR1 is DFQATT, CDR2 SNEGSKA, per germline (reference sequence). This CDR3 has 14 amino acids. The V gene lost 0 bases and the J gene lost 8 bases, with 13 bases spanning the gap. The CDR3 coding sequence is TGCAGTGCTAGAGAATCCCCCGGGACGGGGGAGCTGTTTTTT. Translating it yields CSARESPGTGELFF.

The chain carries TRBV5-1 and TRBJ2-6; D is perhaps TRBD2 (5 bases). Deletions cut 3 bases from V and 2 bases from J, with 9 bases between. The CDR3 length is 15 residues. CDR1 and CDR2 from the germline V gene are SGHRS and YFSETQ. The CDR3 loop reads CASSSDGTGANVLTF. The CDR3 DNA follows: TGCGCCAGCAGCTCGGACGGGACTGGGGCCAACGTCCTGACTTTC.

The J gene is TRBJ1-2, the V gene TRBV12-3 or TRBV12-4; tentative D call: TRBD1 (5 bases). The CDR3 loop spans 12 amino acids. Trimming cost V 8 bases and J 3 bases, with 10 bases left between them. CDR3 nucleotide sequence: TGTGCCAGCGGGGCCAGAGACTATGGCTACACCTTC. This codes for CASGARDYGYTF.

In this sample, this clonotype turned up many times. V and J are TRBV29-1 and TRBJ2-7; D remains unclear. V was trimmed by 1 base and J by 0 bases, leaving 16 bases between them. This CDR3 region has 16 residues. Germline values: CDR1 SQVTM, CDR2 ANQGSEA. The CDR3: CSVEGVSRTSSYEQYF. CDR3 nucleotide sequence: TGCAGCGTTGAAGGTGTCTCACGTACGAGCTCCTACGAGCAGTACTTC.

J is TRBJ2-7 and V is TRBV28; 9 bases agree with TRBD2. The germline V gene encodes CDR1 MDHEN and CDR2 SYDVKM. The V and J ends lost 5 bases and 6 bases, in that order; junction bases with no gene match: 11. The CDR3 runs to 15 residues. CDR3 DNA: TGTGCCAGCAGTCCCCCTAGCGGGACTCTGAGCGAGCAGTACTTC. Translating gives CASSPPSGTLSEQYF.

The rearrangement uses TRBV11-2 and TRBJ2-1; D not certain. V dropped 0 bases and J dropped 2 bases, with 14 bases sitting between them. There are 17 residues in the CDR3. Germline lookup yields CDR1 SGHAT and CDR2 FQNNGV. For the CDR3, the DNA is TGTGCCAGCAGCTTAGATAACCGTCAAGGTACCTACAATGAGCAGTTCTTC. This sequence encodes CASSLDNRQGTYNEQFF.